This T cell receptor beta chain was retrieved from a study of blood T cell repertoires in COVID-19. Germline loops: CDR1 MNHNY, CDR2 SVGAGI (reference sequence). This CDR3 contains 15 residues. Trimming took 6 bases from V and 7 from J, leaving 21 bases between them. Measured with immunoSEQ multiplex PCR; TCRdb has only the in-frame clones, and not every one. The sample lists about 78,000 clones, roughly 86% seen once, with approximately 4.4% in the top ten. V usage is TRBV6-6 and J usage is TRBJ2-5, with D perhaps TRBD2 (5 bases). Material: peripheral blood. The clonotype originates from a man aged 50-60 years with active or convalescent COVID-19. The CDR3 sequence is CASSRDRAGGGTQYF. CDR3 nucleotide sequence: TGTGCCAGCAGCCGAGATAGGGCAGGTGGAGGGACCCAGTACTTC.